The present entry profiles one T cell receptor (beta chain) with its context. This entry comes from a study of OX40 agonist ivuxolimab in advanced cancers. Overall study: As their treatment, patients were administered ivuxolimab, an agonistic anti-OX40 (CD134) antibody. People who had prior anti-PD-1, anti-PD-L1 or anti-CTLA-4 therapy could take part, and around 43% had some.

Sampled blood was obtained at baseline, cycle 4 day 1, and cycle 7 day 1. Profiling relied on immunoSEQ multiplex PCR, and the TCRdb table lists in-frame clones only, not all of them. The profile shows tens of thousands of clones, around four fifths of them singletons. The length of the CDR3 is 14 residues. V lost 0 bases and J lost 8, with 11 bases in between. The germline gives CDR1 SGHDT, CDR2 YYEEEE. The chain employs TRBV5-6 and TRBJ2-2; no definite D call. The specimen was CD4+ or CD8+ T cells sorted from blood, collected in a trial of the OX40 agonist ivuxolimab. The sequence was obtained from an adult with an advanced solid tumor such as melanoma, head and neck, liver or kidney cancer. The CDR3 spells CASSLELNRGELFF. CDR3 sequence (DNA): TGTGCCAGCAGCTTGGAACTAAACAGAGGGGAGCTGTTTTTT.